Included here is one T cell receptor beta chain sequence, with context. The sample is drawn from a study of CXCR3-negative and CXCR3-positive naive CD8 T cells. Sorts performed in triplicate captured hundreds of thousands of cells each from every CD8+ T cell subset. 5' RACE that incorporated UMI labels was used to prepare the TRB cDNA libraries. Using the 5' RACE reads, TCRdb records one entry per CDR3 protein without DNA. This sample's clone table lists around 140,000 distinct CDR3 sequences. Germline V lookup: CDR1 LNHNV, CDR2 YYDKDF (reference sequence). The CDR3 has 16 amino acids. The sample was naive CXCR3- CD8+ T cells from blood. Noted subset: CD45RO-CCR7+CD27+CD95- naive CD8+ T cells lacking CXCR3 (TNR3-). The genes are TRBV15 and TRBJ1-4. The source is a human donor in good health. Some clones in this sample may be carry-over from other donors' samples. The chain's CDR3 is CATSRDMPEGDEKLFF.